The present entry profiles one T cell receptor beta chain with its context. There is no known antigen for this receptor. A single base separates this from a much larger clone, so it may be a read error. The sample belongs to a study of blood T cells in healthy people across ages (dated by TCRdb to between 2015 and 2016). At the level of the whole study: In model experiments, template switching captured about one uniquely barcoded TCR beta cDNA molecule for every two T cells. Age-related changes in TCR beta repertoire diversity were measured in the study by deep sequencing normalized with unique cDNA molecular identifiers. Four age groups were formed from the donors: young (average around 15 years), middle-aged (approximately 40), aged (more than 55) and long-lived (about 75). To avoid experimental bias, donors of different ages were randomly spread across the sequencing lanes. Two additional independent replicas of 1 million unique cDNA reads from the same blood draw were analyzed for two donors (one aged 18 to 30 and one aged 80 or older). What the work shows at the level of the full study, not this receptor alone: The long-lived group showed more naive CD4+ T cells, fewer expanded clones and increased TCR diversity than the aged group, suggesting age selection. A strong correlation was found between observed TCR beta diversity and the percentage of naive T cells measured by flow cytometry. Since profiling was done on bulk unsorted PBMCs, naive and antigen-experienced compartments could not be conclusively compared. As age increased, observed TCR beta diversity per million T cells dropped in a roughly linear way, and a significant reduction was already evident by age 40. Estimates of total diversity from one million sequenced T cells were regarded as lower bounds and underestimates. The CMV infection status of donors was not known, potentially confounding age-related changes in expanded clonotypes.

Libraries came from 5' RACE. The sample was run on an Illumina HiSeq 2500. A second PCR of about 7 to 12 cycles was run with a J-beta primer mix and a sample-barcoded 5' primer. Each TCR beta cDNA molecule received a unique molecular identifier from a template-switch 5' adaptor carrying 12 random nucleotides. Each sample yielded at least 2.5 million CDR3-containing paired-end reads. All of the RNA was converted into first-strand cDNA using the Mint cDNA synthesis kit, with a TRBC-specific oligonucleotide serving as the primer. All cDNA was treated with uracil-DNA glycosylase and then went through a first 18-cycle PCR with the universal primers M1SS and BC2_uni_R. The study's processing was this. For normalization, 1 million high-quality reads, each with a distinct molecular identifier, were randomly selected from each sample. Instead of being binned into consensus sequences, reads that shared molecular identifiers were thrown out. MiTCR, with a Q25 quality threshold and the strictest error-elimination algorithm, was used for CDR3 identification, clonotype clustering and error correction. A nonparametric unseen species model with Euler transformation was used to estimate lower-bound total TCR beta diversity. TCRdb reanalyzed the raw reads on its own, using fastp at Q25 for trimming and MiXCR for clone calling, and kept in-frame beta chains. Every distinct CDR3 protein forms one entry, paired with its most common genes and DNA. The V and J calls and clone size are TCRdb's, not the authors'. Across this sample there are roughly 720,000 distinct CDR3 sequences, with about 53% seen only once. Approximately 41% of the sample is held by the ten biggest clonotypes.

The CDR3 starts with the cysteine, ends with the phenylalanine, and has 11 residues. Only the CDR3 region is kept as DNA, spanning 33 bases read in frame from base 1. CDR1 and CDR2, per the germline V gene (reference sequence), are SEHNR and FQNEAQ. The V end loses 5 bases and the J end loses 7 bases, and a stretch of 7 bases separates them. The roughly 39 donors, aged roughly 6 to 95 years, were systemically healthy Caucasian individuals from Russia. Each donor gave about 9.7 milliliters of peripheral blood, drawn into EDTA-treated Vacutainer tubes. Ficoll-Paque density-gradient centrifugation was used to isolate PBMCs, with at least 6 million obtained per sample. Total RNA, at least 5 micrograms per sample, was extracted from PBMCs with Trizol reagent. Naive CD45RAhigh/CD27high T cell percentages were measured by flow cytometry on a PBMC aliquot from every donor.

The sequenced sample consisted of blood. The chain is encoded by TRBV7-9 joined to TRBJ2-3, with no confidently assigned D gene. The sequence derives from a man aged 80 or over in good health. This receptor carries the CDR3 CASSQTNTQYF. The nucleotide sequence is given as TGTGCCAGCAGCCAAACAAATACGCAGTATTTT.